This T cell receptor (beta chain) was observed in a study of metastatic and nonmetastatic thyroid tumors. Background on the study: From malignant and benign thyroid patients, repertoires in blood and in tumor or nodule tissue were compared.

Germline-derived CDR1 and CDR2 are LGHNA and YSLEER. V was clipped by 0 bases and J by 6 bases; unmatched bases: 12. The CDR3 spans 18 residues. Using MiXCR, TCRdb re-called clones from the PCR reads. This table has about 40,000 clones, 9.5% to 12% appearing once. There are many counts of this clone. Nobody among the patients had been given any treatment before thyroid surgery. The sequencing input was blood. This receptor was obtained from a female donor with papillary thyroid cancer or a benign thyroid nodule (not recorded which). Some clones in this sample may be carry-over from other donors' samples. V usage is TRBV4-3 and J usage is TRBJ1-5; 9 bases align to TRBD1. The CDR3 spells CASSQDGPGQGVSQPQHF. CDR3 coding DNA: TGCGCCAGCAGCCAAGATGGCCCGGGACAGGGAGTTTCTCAGCCCCAGCATTTT.